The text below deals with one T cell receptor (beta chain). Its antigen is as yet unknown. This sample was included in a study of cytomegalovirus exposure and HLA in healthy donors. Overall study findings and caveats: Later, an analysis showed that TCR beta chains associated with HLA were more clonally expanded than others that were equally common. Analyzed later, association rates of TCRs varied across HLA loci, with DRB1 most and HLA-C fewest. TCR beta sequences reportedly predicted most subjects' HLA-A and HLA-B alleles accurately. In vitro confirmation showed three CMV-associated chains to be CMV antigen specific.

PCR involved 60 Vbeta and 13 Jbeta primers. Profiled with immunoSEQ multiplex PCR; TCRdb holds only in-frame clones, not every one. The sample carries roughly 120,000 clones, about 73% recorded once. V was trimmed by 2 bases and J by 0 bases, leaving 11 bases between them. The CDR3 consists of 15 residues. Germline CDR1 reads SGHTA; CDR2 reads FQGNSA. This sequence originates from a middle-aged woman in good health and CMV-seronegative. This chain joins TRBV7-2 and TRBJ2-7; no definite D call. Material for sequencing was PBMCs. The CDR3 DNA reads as TGTGCCAGCAGCTTATCAGGCGCCCGCTCCTACGAGCAGTACTTC. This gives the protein CASSLSGARSYEQYF. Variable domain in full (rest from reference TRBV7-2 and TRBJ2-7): GAGVSQSPSNKVTEKGKDVELRCDPISGHTALYWYRQSLGQGLEFLIYFQGNSAPDKSGLPSDRFSAERTGGSVSTLTIQRTQQEDSAVYLCASSLSGARSYEQYFGPGTRLTVT.